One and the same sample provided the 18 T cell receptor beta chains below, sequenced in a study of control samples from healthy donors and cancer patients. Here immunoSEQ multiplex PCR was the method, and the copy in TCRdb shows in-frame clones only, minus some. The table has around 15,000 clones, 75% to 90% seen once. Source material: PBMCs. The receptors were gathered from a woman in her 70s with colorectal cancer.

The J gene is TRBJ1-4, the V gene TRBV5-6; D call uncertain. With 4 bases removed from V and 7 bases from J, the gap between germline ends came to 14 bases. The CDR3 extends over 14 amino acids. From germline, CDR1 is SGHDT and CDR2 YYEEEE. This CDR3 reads CASSIGLRGEKLFF. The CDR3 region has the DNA TGTGCCAGCAGCATCGGACTACGTGGTGAAAAACTGTTTTTT.

In DNA form, the CDR3 reads TGTGCCAGCAGTTTAACCGGTGTTATCGGGGAGCTGTTTTTT. Protein product: CASSLTGVIGELFF. This sequence joins TRBV27 and TRBJ2-2; D unresolved. The CDR3 extends over 14 amino acids. Trimming cost V 2 bases and J 7 bases, with 11 bases left between them. The germline V gene has CDR1 MNHEY and CDR2 SMNVEV (reference sequence).

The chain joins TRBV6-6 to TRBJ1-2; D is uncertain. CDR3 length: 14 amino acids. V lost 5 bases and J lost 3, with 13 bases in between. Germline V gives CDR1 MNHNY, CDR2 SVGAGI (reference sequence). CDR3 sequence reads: CASSPGTDYYGYTF. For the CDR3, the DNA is TGTGCCAGCAGTCCCGGCACGGATTACTATGGCTACACCTTC.

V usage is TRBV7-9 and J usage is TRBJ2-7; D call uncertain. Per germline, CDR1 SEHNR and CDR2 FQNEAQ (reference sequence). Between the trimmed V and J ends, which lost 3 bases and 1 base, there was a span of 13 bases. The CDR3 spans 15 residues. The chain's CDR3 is CASSFQSVRSYEQYF. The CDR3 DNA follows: TGTGCCAGCAGCTTCCAGTCAGTTCGTTCCTACGAGCAGTACTTC.

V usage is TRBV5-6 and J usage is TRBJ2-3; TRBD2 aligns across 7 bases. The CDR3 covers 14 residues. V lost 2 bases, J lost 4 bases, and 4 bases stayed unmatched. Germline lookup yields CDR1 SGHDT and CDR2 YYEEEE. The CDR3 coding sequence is TGTGCCAGCAGCTTCCGGGACTACTCAGATACGCAGTATTTT. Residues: CASSFRDYSDTQYF.

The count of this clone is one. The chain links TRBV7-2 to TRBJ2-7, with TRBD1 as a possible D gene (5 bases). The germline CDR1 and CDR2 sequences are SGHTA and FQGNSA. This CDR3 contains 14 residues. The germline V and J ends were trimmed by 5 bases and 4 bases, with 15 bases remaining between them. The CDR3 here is CASSRTYRSYEQYF. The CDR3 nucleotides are TGTGCCAGCAGCCGCACCTACAGGTCATACGAGCAGTACTTC. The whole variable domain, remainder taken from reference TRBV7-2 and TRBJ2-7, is GAGVSQSPSNKVTEKGKDVELRCDPISGHTALYWYRQSLGQGLEFLIYFQGNSAPDKSGLPSDRFSAERTGGSVSTLTIQRTQQEDSAVYLCASSRTYRSYEQYFGPGTRLTVT.

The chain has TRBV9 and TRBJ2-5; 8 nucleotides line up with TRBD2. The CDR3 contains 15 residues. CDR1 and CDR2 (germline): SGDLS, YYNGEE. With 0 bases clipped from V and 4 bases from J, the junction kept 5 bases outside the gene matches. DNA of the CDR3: TGTGCCAGCAGCGTAGAGCGGGGGATATCAGAGACCCAGTACTTC. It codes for CASSVERGISETQYF.

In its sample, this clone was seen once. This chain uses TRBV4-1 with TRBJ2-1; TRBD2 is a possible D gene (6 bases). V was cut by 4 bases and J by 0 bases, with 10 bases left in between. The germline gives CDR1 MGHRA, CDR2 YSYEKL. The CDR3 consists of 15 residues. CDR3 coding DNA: TGCGCCAGCAGCCCTTTTAGCGGCTCCTACAATGAGCAGTTCTTC. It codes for CASSPFSGSYNEQFF.

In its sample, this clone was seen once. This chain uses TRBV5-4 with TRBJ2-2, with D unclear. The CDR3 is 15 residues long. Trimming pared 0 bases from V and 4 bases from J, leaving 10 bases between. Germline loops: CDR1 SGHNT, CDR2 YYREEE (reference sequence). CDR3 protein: CASSLEGTATGELFF. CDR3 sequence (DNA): TGTGCCAGCAGCTTGGAAGGTACAGCCACCGGGGAGCTGTTTTTT.

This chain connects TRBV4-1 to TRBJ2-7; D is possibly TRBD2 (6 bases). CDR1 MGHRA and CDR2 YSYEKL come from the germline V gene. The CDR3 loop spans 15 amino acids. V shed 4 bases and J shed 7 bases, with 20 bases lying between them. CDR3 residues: CASSLHRDLVGEQYF. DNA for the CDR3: TGCGCCAGCAGCCTTCACCGGGACTTAGTGGGTGAGCAGTACTTC.

The CDR3 loop is CASSHLPRLSGGARGTDTQYF. CDR3 nucleotide sequence: TGCGCCAGCAGCCATCTCCCTCGACTAAGCGGGGGGGCCAGAGGCACAGATACGCAGTATTTT. The chain is built from TRBV4-3 and TRBJ2-3; 10 nucleotides agree with TRBD2. CDR1 is LGHNA, CDR2 YSLEER, per germline. V trimming: 3 bases; J trimming: 1 base; junction bases outside the gene matches: 19. The CDR3 consists of 21 residues.

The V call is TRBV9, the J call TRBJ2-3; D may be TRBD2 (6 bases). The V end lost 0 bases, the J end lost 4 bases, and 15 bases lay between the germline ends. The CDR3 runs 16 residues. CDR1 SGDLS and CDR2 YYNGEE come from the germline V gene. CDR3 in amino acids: CASSVAGGRAADTQYF. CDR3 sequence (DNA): TGTGCCAGCAGCGTAGCCGGGGGTAGGGCGGCAGATACGCAGTATTTT.

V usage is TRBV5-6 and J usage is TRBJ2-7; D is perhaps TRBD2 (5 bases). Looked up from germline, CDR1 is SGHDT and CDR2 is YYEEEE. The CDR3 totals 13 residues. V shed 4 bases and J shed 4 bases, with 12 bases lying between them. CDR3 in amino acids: CASSPGKRYEQYF. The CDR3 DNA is TGTGCCAGCAGCCCGGGAAAAAGGTACGAGCAGTACTTC.

The DNA of the CDR3 is TGTGCCAGCAGCTTGGAGGGGGCCGGGGAGCTGTTTTTT. Residues: CASSLEGAGELFF. The V and J genes are TRBV5-4 and TRBJ2-2; D might be TRBD1 (6 bases). This CDR3 region has 13 residues. Trimming removed 0 bases at V and 6 bases at J, with 6 bases between. Germline loops: CDR1 SGHNT, CDR2 YYREEE (reference sequence).

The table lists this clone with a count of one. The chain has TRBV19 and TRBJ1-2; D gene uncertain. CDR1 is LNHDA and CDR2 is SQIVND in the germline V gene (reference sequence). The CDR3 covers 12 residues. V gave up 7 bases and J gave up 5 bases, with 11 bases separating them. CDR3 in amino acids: CASKTPSYGYTF. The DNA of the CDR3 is TGTGCCAGTAAAACCCCTAGTTATGGCTACACCTTC. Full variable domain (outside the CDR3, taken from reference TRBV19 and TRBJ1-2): DGGITQSPKYLFRKEGQNVTLSCEQNLNHDAMYWYRQDPGQGLRLIYYSQIVNDFQKGDIAEGYSVSREKKESFPLTVTSAQKNPTAFYLCASKTPSYGYTFGSGTRLTVV.

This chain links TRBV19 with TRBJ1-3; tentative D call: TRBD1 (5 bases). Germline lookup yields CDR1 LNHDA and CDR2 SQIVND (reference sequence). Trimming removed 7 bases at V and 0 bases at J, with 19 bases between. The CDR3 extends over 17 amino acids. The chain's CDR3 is CASNPRGGSTSGNTIYF. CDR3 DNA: TGTGCCAGTAACCCGCGGGGGGGGTCAACCTCTGGAAACACCATATATTTT. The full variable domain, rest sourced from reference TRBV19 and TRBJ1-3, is DGGITQSPKYLFRKEGQNVTLSCEQNLNHDAMYWYRQDPGQGLRLIYYSQIVNDFQKGDIAEGYSVSREKKESFPLTVTSAQKNPTAFYLCASNPRGGSTSGNTIYFGEGSWLTVV.

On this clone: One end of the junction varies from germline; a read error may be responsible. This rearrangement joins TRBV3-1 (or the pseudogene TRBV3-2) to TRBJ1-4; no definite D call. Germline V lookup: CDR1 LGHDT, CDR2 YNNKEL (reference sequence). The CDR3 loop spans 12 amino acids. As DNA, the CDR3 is TGTGCCAGCAGCCAAGATCAAAGGAGACAAGTTTTT. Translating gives CASSQDQRRQVF.

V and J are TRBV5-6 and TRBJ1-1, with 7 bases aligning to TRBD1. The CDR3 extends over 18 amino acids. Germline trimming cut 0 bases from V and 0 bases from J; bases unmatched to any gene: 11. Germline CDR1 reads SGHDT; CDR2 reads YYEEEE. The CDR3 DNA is TGTGCCAGCAGCTTGGGTGTTTGGGACAGTCTCATGAACACTGAAGCTTTCTTT. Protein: CASSLGVWDSLMNTEAFF.